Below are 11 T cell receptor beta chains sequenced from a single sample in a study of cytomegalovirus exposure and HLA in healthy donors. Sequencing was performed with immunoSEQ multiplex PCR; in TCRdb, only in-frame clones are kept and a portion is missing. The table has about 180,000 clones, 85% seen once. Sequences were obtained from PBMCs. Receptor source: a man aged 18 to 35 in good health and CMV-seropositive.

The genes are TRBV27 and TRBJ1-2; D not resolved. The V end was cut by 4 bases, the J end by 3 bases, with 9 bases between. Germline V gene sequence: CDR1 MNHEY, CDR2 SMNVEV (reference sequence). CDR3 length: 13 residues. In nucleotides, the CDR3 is TGTGCCAGCAGTTCCCGCCCGGACTATGGCTACACCTTC. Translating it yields CASSSRPDYGYTF.

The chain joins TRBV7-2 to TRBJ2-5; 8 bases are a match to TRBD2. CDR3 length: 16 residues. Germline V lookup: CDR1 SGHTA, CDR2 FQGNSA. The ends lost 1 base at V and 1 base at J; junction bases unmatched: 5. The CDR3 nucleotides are TGTGCCAGCAGCTTAGGGCTAGCGGGCCTCCAAGAGACCCAGTACTTC. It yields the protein CASSLGLAGLQETQYF.

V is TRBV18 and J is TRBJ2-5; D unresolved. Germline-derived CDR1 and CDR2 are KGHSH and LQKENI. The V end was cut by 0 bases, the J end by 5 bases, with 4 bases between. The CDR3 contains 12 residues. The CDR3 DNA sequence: TGTGCCAGCTCACCACCCTTGGAGACCCAGTACTTC. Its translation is CASSPPLETQYF.

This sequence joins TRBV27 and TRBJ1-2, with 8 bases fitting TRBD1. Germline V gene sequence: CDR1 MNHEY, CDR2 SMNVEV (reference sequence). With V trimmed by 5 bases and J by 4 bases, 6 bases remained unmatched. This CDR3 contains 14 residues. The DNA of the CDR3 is TGTGCCAGCAGTAGTGACAGGGGATTCTATGGCTACACCTTC. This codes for CASSSDRGFYGYTF.

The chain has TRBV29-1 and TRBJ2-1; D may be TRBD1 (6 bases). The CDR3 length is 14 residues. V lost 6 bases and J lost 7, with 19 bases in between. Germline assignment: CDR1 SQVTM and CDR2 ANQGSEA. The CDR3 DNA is TGCAGCGTCTTTTTCACTTGGACAGCTAATGAGCAGTTCTTC. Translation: CSVFFTWTANEQFF.

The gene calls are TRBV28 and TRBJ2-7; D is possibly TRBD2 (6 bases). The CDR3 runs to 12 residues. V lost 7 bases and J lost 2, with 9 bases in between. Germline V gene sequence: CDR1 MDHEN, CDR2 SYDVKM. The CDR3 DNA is TGTGCCAGCACTGCGGGAACCTACGAGCAGTACTTC. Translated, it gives CASTAGTYEQYF. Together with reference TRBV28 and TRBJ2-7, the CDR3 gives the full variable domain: DVKVTQSSRYLVKRTGEKVFLECVQDMDHENMFWYRQDPGLGLRLIYFSYDVKMKEKGDIPEGYSVSREKKERFSLILESASTNQTSMYLCASTAGTYEQYFGPGTRLTVT.

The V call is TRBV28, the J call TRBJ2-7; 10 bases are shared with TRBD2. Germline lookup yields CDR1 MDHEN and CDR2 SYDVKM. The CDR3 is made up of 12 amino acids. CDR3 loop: CVTGTSVYEQYF. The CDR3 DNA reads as TGTGTTACCGGGACTAGCGTCTACGAGCAGTACTTC.

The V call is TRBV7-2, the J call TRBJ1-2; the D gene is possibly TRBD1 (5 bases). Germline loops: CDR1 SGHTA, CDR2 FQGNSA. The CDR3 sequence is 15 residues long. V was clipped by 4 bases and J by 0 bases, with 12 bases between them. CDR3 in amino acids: CASSYSAGPNYGYTF. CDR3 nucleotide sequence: TGTGCCAGCAGCTATAGCGCGGGACCTAACTATGGCTACACCTTC.

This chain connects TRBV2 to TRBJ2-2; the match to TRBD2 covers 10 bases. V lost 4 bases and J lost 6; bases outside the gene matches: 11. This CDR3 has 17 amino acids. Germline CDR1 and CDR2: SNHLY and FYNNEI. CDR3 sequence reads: CASSGTLAGASSGELFF. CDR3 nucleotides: TGTGCCAGCAGTGGTACTCTAGCGGGAGCGTCGTCCGGGGAGCTGTTTTTT.

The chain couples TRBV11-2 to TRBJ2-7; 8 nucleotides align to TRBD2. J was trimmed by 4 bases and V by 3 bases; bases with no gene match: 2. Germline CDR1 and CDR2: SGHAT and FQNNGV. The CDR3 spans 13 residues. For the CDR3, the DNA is TGTGCCAGCAGCTTCGGGACTAGGTACGAGCAGTACTTC. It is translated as CASSFGTRYEQYF.

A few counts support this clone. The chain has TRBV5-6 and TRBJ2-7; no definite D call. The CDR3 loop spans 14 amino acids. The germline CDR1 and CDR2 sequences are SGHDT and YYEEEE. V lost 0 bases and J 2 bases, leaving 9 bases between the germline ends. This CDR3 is CASSLVSSAYEQYF. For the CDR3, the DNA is TGTGCCAGCAGCTTGGTATCCAGTGCCTACGAGCAGTACTTC.